These T cell receptor beta chains were read from a single sample in a study of blood T cell repertoires in COVID-19. The protocol was immunoSEQ multiplex PCR, while the TCRdb copy is restricted to in-frame clones and leaves out a portion. The sample has 150,000 or so clones, roughly 90% seen once. The material sequenced was peripheral blood. These receptors were obtained from a man aged 50 to 60 with acute or convalescent COVID-19. CDR3s include the opening cysteine and the closing phenylalanine or tryptophan. The order of the fields is CDR3 protein, CDR3 DNA, J gene, clone size, D gene, V gene. The D gene is left open where the match is weak. Rows give clone size only sometimes, using once, few, many, or a class for an expanded clone.

CDR3: CASSFDAGGYEQYF
DNA: TGTGCCAGCAGCTTTGATGCGGGAGGATACGAGCAGTACTTC
J: TRBJ2-7
size: -
D: TRBD2
V: TRBV7-3

CDR3: CASSFTGGDQPQHF
DNA: TGCGCCAGCAGCTTCACAGGGGGGGATCAGCCCCAGCATTTT
J: TRBJ1-5
size: -
D: TRBD1
V: TRBV5-1

CDR3: CASSPGLAGGPAEQFF
DNA: TGCGCCAGCAGCCCGGGACTAGCGGGAGGGCCGGCTGAGCAGTTCTTC
J: TRBJ2-1
size: -
D: TRBD2
V: TRBV5-1

CDR3: CASSYSPAWSNEQFF
DNA: TGTGCCAGCAGTTACTCGCCGGCTTGGAGCAATGAGCAGTTCTTC
J: TRBJ2-1
size: -
D: -
V: TRBV6-5

CDR3: CASSSDRGGEKLFF
DNA: TGTGCCAGCAGCTCTGACAGGGGCGGGGAAAAACTGTTTTTT
J: TRBJ1-4
size: -
D: TRBD1
V: TRBV7-9

CDR3: CASSVRGNYGYTF
DNA: TGTGCCAGCAGTGTTAGGGGAAACTATGGCTACACCTTC
J: TRBJ1-2
size: -
D: -
V: TRBV2

CDR3: CASSGADRVFSPLHF
DNA: TGTGCCAGCAGTGGGGCGGACAGGGTGTTTTCACCCCTCCACTTT
J: TRBJ1-6
size: -
D: TRBD1
V: TRBV28

CDR3: CASRPLGAGEKLFF
DNA: TGTGCCAGCAGACCGTTGGGGGCGGGTGAAAAACTGTTTTTT
J: TRBJ1-4
size: -
D: -
V: TRBV11-2

CDR3: CAWTGDRGWVTEAFF
DNA: TGTGCCTGGACCGGCGACAGGGGCTGGGTCACTGAAGCTTTCTTT
J: TRBJ1-1
size: -
D: TRBD1
V: TRBV30

CDR3: CASRSGFPGNTIYF
DNA: TGTGCCAGCAGATCAGGGTTTCCAGGAAACACCATATATTTT
J: TRBJ1-3
size: few
D: -
V: TRBV28

CDR3: CASRLQGDRADTQYF
DNA: TGTGCCAGCAGACTTCAGGGGGATCGCGCAGATACGCAGTATTTT
J: TRBJ2-3
size: -
D: TRBD1
V: TRBV2

CDR3: CSGYGANRDYTF
DNA: TGCAGCGGATATGGGGCGAACCGAGACTACACCTTC
J: TRBJ1-2
size: -
D: -
V: TRBV29-1

CDR3: CASSFKTGGDIQYF
DNA: TGTGCCAGCAGCTTTAAAACTGGTGGAGACATTCAGTACTTC
J: TRBJ2-4
size: -
D: -
V: TRBV7-2

CDR3: CASSPAGLAGSTGELFF
DNA: TGTGCCAGCAGTCCGGCCGGACTAGCGGGTTCCACCGGGGAGCTGTTTTTT
J: TRBJ2-2
size: -
D: TRBD2
V: TRBV28

CDR3: CASRPFQGANTEAFF
DNA: TGTGCCAGCCGTCCTTTCCAGGGGGCGAACACTGAAGCTTTCTTT
J: TRBJ1-1
size: -
D: TRBD1
V: TRBV6-5

CDR3: CASSQVGRGARGDTQYF
DNA: TGTGCCAGCAGCCAAGTGGGGCGGGGGGCCAGAGGAGATACGCAGTATTTT
J: TRBJ2-3
size: once
D: TRBD2
V: TRBV4-2

CDR3: CASTERVSDTQYF
DNA: TGTGCCAGCACTGAACGGGTATCAGATACGCAGTATTTT
J: TRBJ2-3
size: -
D: -
V: TRBV21-1

CDR3: CASSIRDRGNQPQHF
DNA: TGTGCCAGTAGTATAAGGGACAGAGGCAATCAGCCCCAGCATTTT
J: TRBJ1-5
size: -
D: TRBD1
V: TRBV19

CDR3: CASSRLAGSNTGELFF
DNA: TGTGCCAGCAGCCGCCTAGCGGGATCTAACACCGGGGAGCTGTTTTTT
J: TRBJ2-2
size: -
D: TRBD2
V: TRBV7-7

CDR3: CASSPRGGGDGDNSPLHF
DNA: TGTGCCAGCAGCCCCCGGGGGGGCGGGGACGGGGATAATTCACCCCTCCACTTT
J: TRBJ1-6
size: -
D: -
V: TRBV3-1/TRBV3-2

CDR3: CATSEPTGRTGELFF
DNA: TGTGCCACCAGTGAGCCGACAGGGAGAACCGGGGAGCTGTTTTTT
J: TRBJ2-2
size: -
D: TRBD1
V: TRBV24-1

CDR3: CASSYSGSGVGEQYF
DNA: TGTGCCAGCAGTTACTCCGGGAGCGGGGTGGGGGAGCAGTACTTC
J: TRBJ2-7
size: -
D: TRBD2
V: TRBV6-6

CDR3: CASTGTGGTEAFF
DNA: TGTGCCAGCACCGGGACAGGGGGCACTGAAGCTTTCTTT
J: TRBJ1-1
size: few
D: TRBD1
V: TRBV6-5

CDR3: CASRALVASVQYF
DNA: TGTGCCAGCAGAGCCCTAGTGGCTAGCGTTCAGTACTTC
J: TRBJ2-4
size: -
D: -
V: TRBV11-2

CDR3: CASSQGGGSEKLFF
DNA: TGTGCCAGCAGCCAAGGAGGTGGGAGTGAAAAACTGTTTTTT
J: TRBJ1-4
size: -
D: -
V: TRBV3-1/TRBV3-2

CDR3: CASSLQGLGTQYF
DNA: TGTGCCAGCAGTCTCCAGGGATTGGGGACCCAGTACTTC
J: TRBJ2-5
size: -
D: -
V: TRBV28

CDR3: CAISESPSTGELFF
DNA: TGTGCCATCAGTGAGTCTCCGAGCACCGGGGAGCTGTTTTTT
J: TRBJ2-2
size: -
D: -
V: TRBV10-3

CDR3: CASSPLPLGQGNMETQYF
DNA: TGTGCCAGCTCACCATTACCTTTGGGACAGGGGAATATGGAGACCCAGTACTTC
J: TRBJ2-5
size: -
D: TRBD1
V: TRBV18

CDR3: CASSQSRNGGTRTDTQYF
DNA: TGCGCCAGCAGTCAATCAAGGAACGGCGGAACCCGCACAGATACGCAGTATTTT
J: TRBJ2-3
size: -
D: -
V: TRBV23-1

CDR3: CAESSSGQRSGANVLTF
DNA: TGTGCGGAGAGTTCTTCGGGACAGCGCTCTGGGGCCAACGTCCTGACTTTC
J: TRBJ2-6
size: -
D: TRBD1
V: TRBV30

CDR3: CASSPRLKPYEQYF
DNA: TGTGCCAGCAGCCCACGACTCAAACCCTACGAGCAGTACTTC
J: TRBJ2-7
size: -
D: -
V: TRBV4-2

CDR3: CASALDRRMETQYF
DNA: TGTGCTAGTGCCCTGGACAGGAGGATGGAGACCCAGTACTTC
J: TRBJ2-5
size: -
D: TRBD1
V: TRBV12-5

CDR3: CASYRGTGELFF
DNA: TGTGCCAGTTACAGGGGGACCGGGGAGCTGTTTTTT
J: TRBJ2-2
size: -
D: TRBD1
V: TRBV19

CDR3: CASSLREGRDTEAFF
DNA: TGTGCCAGCAGTCTAAGGGAAGGGAGGGACACTGAAGCTTTCTTT
J: TRBJ1-1
size: -
D: -
V: TRBV2

CDR3: CASSFLLGQGSADTQYF
DNA: TGTGCCAGCAGCTTTCTACTCGGACAGGGGAGTGCAGATACGCAGTATTTT
J: TRBJ2-3
size: -
D: TRBD1
V: TRBV5-4

CDR3: CASSFPSGGKQPQHF
DNA: TGTGCCAGCAGTTTTCCCTCAGGGGGAAAACAGCCCCAGCATTTT
J: TRBJ1-5
size: few
D: TRBD1
V: TRBV28

CDR3: CASSREAGGRYTQYF
DNA: TGTGCCAGTAGTAGGGAAGCGGGGGGGCGATATACGCAGTATTTT
J: TRBJ2-3
size: -
D: TRBD2
V: TRBV19

CDR3: CASSQDPTSINEQFF
DNA: TGCGCCAGCAGCCAAGATCCCACTAGCATCAATGAGCAGTTCTTC
J: TRBJ2-1
size: -
D: -
V: TRBV4-1

CDR3: CASSFGYGTRAYNEQFF
DNA: TGTGCCAGCAGCTTCGGGTACGGGACTAGAGCCTACAATGAGCAGTTCTTC
J: TRBJ2-1
size: once
D: TRBD2
V: TRBV11-2

CDR3: CAWSAGGTGVEKLFF
DNA: TGTGCCTGGAGTGCAGGAGGGACAGGGGTCGAAAAACTGTTTTTT
J: TRBJ1-4
size: once
D: TRBD1
V: TRBV30

CDR3: CASSQTLQGGEQYF
DNA: TGTGCCAGCAGCCAAACTCTACAGGGCGGCGAGCAGTACTTC
J: TRBJ2-7
size: once
D: -
V: TRBV11-2

CDR3: CASSASSGTDTQYF
DNA: TGTGCCAGCAGCGCGTCTAGCGGCACAGATACGCAGTATTTT
J: TRBJ2-3
size: -
D: -
V: TRBV7-3

CDR3: CASSITTGWEDQPQHF
DNA: TGTGCCAGTAGTATAACGACAGGATGGGAAGATCAGCCCCAGCATTTT
J: TRBJ1-5
size: -
D: -
V: TRBV19

CDR3: CASSLPAGGSQETQYF
DNA: TGTGCCAGCAGCTTACCCGCGGGGGGGTCTCAGGAGACCCAGTACTTC
J: TRBJ2-5
size: -
D: TRBD2
V: TRBV7-9

CDR3: CASSRGTGNTEAFF
DNA: TGCGCCAGCAGCCGAGGGACAGGGAACACTGAAGCTTTCTTT
J: TRBJ1-1
size: -
D: TRBD1
V: TRBV4-3

CDR3: CASKGIGFGYGYTF
DNA: TGTGCCAGCAAGGGGATCGGGTTCGGCTATGGCTACACCTTC
J: TRBJ1-2
size: -
D: -
V: TRBV2

CDR3: CASRWDRGAFF
DNA: TGTGCCAGCAGATGGGACAGGGGAGCTTTCTTT
J: TRBJ1-1
size: -
D: TRBD1
V: TRBV25-1

CDR3: CASSEPRLGTDTQYF
DNA: TGCGCCAGCAGTGAACCGCGACTAGGAACAGATACGCAGTATTTT
J: TRBJ2-3
size: -
D: -
V: TRBV10-2

CDR3: CASSYLTNTGELFF
DNA: TGTGCCAGCAGTTACTTGACTAACACCGGGGAGCTGTTTTTT
J: TRBJ2-2
size: -
D: -
V: TRBV6-5

CDR3: CASRRHRDYNEQFF
DNA: TGTGCCAGCAGGCGACACCGGGACTACAATGAGCAGTTCTTC
J: TRBJ2-1
size: -
D: -
V: TRBV27

CDR3: CTSSQPSFASLQETQYF
DNA: TGCACCAGCAGCCAACCCTCTTTTGCTAGCCTTCAAGAGACCCAGTACTTC
J: TRBJ2-5
size: -
D: -
V: TRBV1

CDR3: CASSLGTYPNYGYTF
DNA: TGTGCCAGCAGCTTAGGCACCTACCCTAACTATGGCTACACCTTC
J: TRBJ1-2
size: -
D: -
V: TRBV7-9

CDR3: CASSFAGVVETQYF
DNA: TGCGCCAGCAGTTTCGCAGGGGTAGTAGAGACCCAGTACTTC
J: TRBJ2-5
size: -
D: -
V: TRBV5-1

CDR3: CASSPRRDSHYGYTF
DNA: TGTGCCAGCAGCCCCCGCAGGGACTCTCACTATGGCTACACCTTC
J: TRBJ1-2
size: -
D: -
V: TRBV3-1/TRBV3-2

CDR3: CASSPPTGLVWEQYF
DNA: TGTGCCAGCTCACCACCTACAGGTCTGGTTTGGGAGCAGTACTTC
J: TRBJ2-7
size: -
D: -
V: TRBV18

CDR3: CASSHPGRYTEAFF
DNA: TGTGCCAGCAGTCATCCCGGGAGGTACACTGAAGCTTTCTTT
J: TRBJ1-1
size: -
D: -
V: TRBV27

CDR3: CASSFIQGASHEQYF
DNA: TGTGCCAGCAGTTTCATTCAAGGGGCATCCCACGAGCAGTACTTC
J: TRBJ2-7
size: once
D: -
V: TRBV28

CDR3: CASSADMNTEAFF
DNA: TGTGCCAGCAGCGCAGATATGAACACTGAAGCTTTCTTT
J: TRBJ1-1
size: -
D: -
V: TRBV9

CDR3: CASSQPGCRGEKLFF
DNA: TGCGCCAGCAGTCAGCCGGGATGCCGGGGAGAAAAACTGTTTTTT
J: TRBJ1-4
size: -
D: -
V: TRBV23-1